Below are 17 T cell receptor beta chains sequenced from a single sample in a study of blood T cell repertoires in COVID-19. The repertoire was sequenced with immunoSEQ multiplex PCR; TCRdb's copy has only in-frame clones and lacks some. In the table there are about 100,000 clones, roughly 88% of which are singletons. The sequenced sample consisted of peripheral blood. These receptors were obtained from a human donor with active COVID-19. The donor label of this sample is uncertain.

The J gene is TRBJ2-7, the V gene TRBV10-3, with D perhaps TRBD2 (7 bases). Trimming removed 10 bases from V and 1 base from J, with 23 bases in between. CDR1 ENHRY and CDR2 SYGVKD come from the germline V gene. This CDR3 has 16 residues. The CDR3 sequence: CATEGGEGGRSYEQYF. CDR3 DNA sequence: TGTGCCACTGAGGGGGGGGAGGGCGGTAGGTCCTACGAGCAGTACTTC.

The chain links TRBV7-2 to TRBJ1-3; 7 positions agree with TRBD1. Unmatched junction bases numbered 5, after V lost 5 bases and J lost 1 base. The CDR3 has 15 residues. The germline CDR1 and CDR2 sequences are SGHTA and FQGNSA. The CDR3 is CASSVSTGSGNTIYF. Written as DNA, the CDR3 is TGTGCCAGCAGCGTCTCGACAGGGTCTGGAAACACCATATATTTT.

V and J are TRBV3-1 (or the pseudogene TRBV3-2) and TRBJ2-1; D remains ambiguous. V gave up 1 base and J gave up 8 bases, with 12 bases separating them. CDR1 and CDR2 (germline): LGHDT, YNNKEL (reference sequence). The CDR3 runs 14 residues. Here the CDR3 DNA reads TGTGCCAGCAGCCAAGGAGGAGAGAGTCATGAGCAGTTCTTC. It encodes CASSQGGESHEQFF.

The CDR3 loop reads CASSSQGRTEAFF. The CDR3 DNA sequence: TGTGCCAGCAGTTCACAGGGGAGAACTGAAGCTTTCTTT. The chain is built from TRBV6-6 and TRBJ1-1; TRBD1 matches 7 bases. The ends lost 4 bases at V and 5 bases at J; junction bases unmatched: 4. The CDR3 has 13 residues. Germline V gene sequence: CDR1 MNHNY, CDR2 SVGAGI (reference sequence).

This sequence joins TRBV7-9 and TRBJ2-2; 9 positions match TRBD1. The CDR3 is 15 residues long. J lost 3 bases, V lost 3 bases, and 2 bases had no gene match. Germline CDR1 is SEHNR and CDR2 is FQNEAQ (reference sequence). CDR3 bases: TGTGCCAGCAGCTTGGGACAGGGAGACACCGGGGAGCTGTTTTTT. Encoded protein: CASSLGQGDTGELFF.

V gene TRBV4-1 combines with J gene TRBJ2-3, with D possibly TRBD2 on 7 matching bases. The V and J ends lost 0 bases and 3 bases respectively, with 13 bases between them. The CDR3 length is 16 residues. Germline V gene lookup returns CDR1 MGHRA and CDR2 YSYEKL. The CDR3: CASSQEGGGRTDTQYF. In DNA, the CDR3 is TGCGCCAGCAGCCAAGAGGGGGGGGGCCGTACAGATACGCAGTATTTT.

CDR3 nucleotide sequence: TGCAGTGCTAGTTCGGGGGGCGCAAACACTGAAGCTTTCTTT. Protein product: CSASSGGANTEAFF. J is TRBJ1-1 and V is TRBV20-1; D is possibly TRBD1 (6 bases). The CDR3 runs to 14 residues. Germline assignment: CDR1 DFQATT and CDR2 SNEGSKA (reference sequence). The V and J ends lost 3 bases and 2 bases respectively, with 13 bases between them.

The gene calls are TRBV5-1 and TRBJ1-6; 7 bases are shared with TRBD1. This CDR3 spans 18 amino acids. The ends lost 0 bases at V and 9 bases at J; junction bases unmatched: 15. CDR1 is SGHRS, CDR2 YFSETQ, per germline. Here the CDR3 reads CASSLETGVQGVGSPLHF. The CDR3 DNA reads TGCGCCAGCAGCTTGGAAACAGGGGTTCAGGGGGTAGGTTCACCCCTCCACTTT.

The chain joins TRBV10-3 to TRBJ1-1; 8 bases fit TRBD1. The CDR3 totals 13 residues. Germline V gene data show CDR1 as ENHRY and CDR2 as SYGVKD. V was clipped by 6 bases and J by 5 bases; unmatched bases: 5. In nucleotides, the CDR3 is TGTGCCATCAGGAAGGACAGGGTGACTGAAGCTTTCTTT. Translation gives CAIRKDRVTEAFF.

The chain combines TRBV30 with TRBJ2-5; a possible D gene is TRBD1 (6 bases). CDR3 length: 12 residues. The germline V gene encodes CDR1 GTSNPN and CDR2 SVGIG (reference sequence). Trimming cost V 4 bases and J 2 bases, with 8 bases left between them. This chain's CDR3 is CAWNTGQETQYF. CDR3 sequence (DNA): TGTGCCTGGAACACAGGGCAAGAGACCCAGTACTTC.

V usage is TRBV7-9 and J usage is TRBJ2-1; D call uncertain. V shed 2 bases and J shed 10 bases, with 9 bases lying between them. There are 12 residues in the CDR3. Germline values: CDR1 SEHNR, CDR2 FQNEAQ (reference sequence). The CDR3 DNA follows: TGTGCCAGCAGCTTAATCTCCAGGGAGCAGTTCTTC. It translates to CASSLISREQFF.

The V call is TRBV19, the J call TRBJ1-1; D not resolved. CDR3 length equals 12 residues. The germline V and J ends were trimmed by 3 bases and 1 base, with 3 bases remaining between them. CDR1 and CDR2 from the germline V gene are LNHDA and SQIVND (reference sequence). Written as DNA, the CDR3 is TGTGCCAGTAGTATGAGGAACACTGAAGCTTTCTTT. As protein: CASSMRNTEAFF.

The J gene is TRBJ2-7, the V gene TRBV18, with D maybe TRBD2 (5 bases). CDR3 size: 14 residues. V was trimmed by 2 bases and J by 4 bases, leaving 12 bases between them. CDR1 is KGHSH and CDR2 is LQKENI in the germline V gene. The CDR3 spells CASSPLDGLYEQYF. The CDR3 DNA reads as TGTGCCAGCTCACCATTGGACGGACTTTACGAGCAGTACTTC.

The chain couples TRBV11-2 to TRBJ2-4, with a possible D match to TRBD1 (6 bases). Per the germline V gene, CDR1 is SGHAT and CDR2 is FQNNGV. Trimming cost V 1 base and J 2 bases, with 9 bases left between them. This CDR3 comprises 15 residues. This chain's CDR3 is CASSLGGRSKNIQYF. The CDR3 DNA sequence: TGTGCCAGCAGCTTAGGGGGGCGGTCCAAAAACATTCAGTACTTC.

The rearrangement joins TRBV5-1 to TRBJ1-2, with D perhaps TRBD1 (6 bases). This CDR3 is 13 amino acids long. Between the trimmed V and J ends, which lost 5 bases and 8 bases, there was a span of 16 bases. Per the germline V gene, CDR1 is SGHRS and CDR2 is YFSETQ. CDR3 protein: CASRQGREGGYTF. CDR3 bases: TGCGCCAGCAGACAGGGTCGAGAGGGAGGCTACACCTTC.

The gene calls are TRBV19 and TRBJ1-1, with D uncertain. CDR3 size: 12 residues. CDR1 LNHDA and CDR2 SQIVND come from the germline V gene (reference sequence). The ends were cut back, 3 bases at V and 6 bases at J, with 8 bases in the middle. Here the CDR3 reads CASSINNAEAFF. The CDR3 DNA reads as TGTGCCAGTAGTATTAATAATGCTGAAGCTTTCTTT.

This clone was observed a handful of times. This chain joins TRBV4-3 and TRBJ2-7, with D possibly TRBD1 on 6 matching bases. The CDR3 length is 15 residues. V was pared by 2 bases and J by 1 base, with 12 bases between. Germline lookup yields CDR1 LGHNA and CDR2 YSLEER. For the CDR3, the DNA is TGCGCCAGCAGCCAAAGACCAGGGGATTCCTACGAGCAGTACTTC. It translates to CASSQRPGDSYEQYF.